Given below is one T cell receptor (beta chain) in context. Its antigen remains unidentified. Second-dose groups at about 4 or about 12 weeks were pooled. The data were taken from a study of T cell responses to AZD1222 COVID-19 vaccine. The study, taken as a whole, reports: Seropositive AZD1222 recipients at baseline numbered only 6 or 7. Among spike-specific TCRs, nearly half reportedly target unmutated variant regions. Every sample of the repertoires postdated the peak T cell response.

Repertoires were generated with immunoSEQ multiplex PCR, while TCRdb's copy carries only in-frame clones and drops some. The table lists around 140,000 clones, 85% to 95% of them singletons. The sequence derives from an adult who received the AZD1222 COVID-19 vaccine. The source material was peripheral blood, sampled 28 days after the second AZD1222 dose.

CDR3 DNA sequence: TGTGCCAGTAGTTACACCTCTGGAAACACCATATATTTT. Translating gives CASSYTSGNTIYF. V is TRBV19 and J is TRBJ1-3; D gene uncertain. Deletions cut 5 bases from V and 0 bases from J, with 5 bases between. Germline V gene lookup returns CDR1 LNHDA and CDR2 SQIVND (reference sequence). The CDR3 covers 13 residues. The complete variable domain, with remaining parts taken from reference TRBV19 and TRBJ1-3, reads DGGITQSPKYLFRKEGQNVTLSCEQNLNHDAMYWYRQDPGQGLRLIYYSQIVNDFQKGDIAEGYSVSREKKESFPLTVTSAQKNPTAFYLCASSYTSGNTIYFGEGSWLTVV.